The next 23 T cell receptor beta chains were all read from a single sample in a study of blood T cell repertoires in COVID-19. Clones were read by immunoSEQ multiplex PCR, and TCRdb kept only the in-frame ones, dropping some. This sample has under 45,000 clones; 80% occur once, and the top ten carry approximately 30%. Input material: peripheral blood. These receptors were taken from a man of 80 years or more with acute or convalescent COVID-19.

The chain employs TRBV11-2 and TRBJ1-6; 7 positions match TRBD1. CDR3 length equals 14 residues. The V gene's germline CDR1 is SGHAT and CDR2 FQNNGV. The trim removed 5 bases at V and 10 bases at J, leaving 8 bases unmatched. CDR3 sequence reads: CASSDRGGYSPLHF. The CDR3 bases are TGTGCCAGCAGCGACAGAGGGGGCTACTCACCCCTCCACTTT.

The chain combines TRBV11-3 with TRBJ2-5; TRBD2 agrees at 10 bases. From germline, CDR1 is SGHNT and CDR2 YENEEA. The trim removed 5 bases at V and 5 bases at J, leaving 14 bases unmatched. The CDR3 covers 17 residues. The CDR3 nucleotides read TGTGCCAGCAGCCCGGGAATAGCGGGGGGACGCGGGGAGACCCAGTACTTC. It is translated as CASSPGIAGGRGETQYF.

This sequence joins TRBV24-1 and TRBJ2-2; D is ambiguous. The CDR3 length is 15 residues. The germline gives CDR1 KGHDR, CDR2 SFDVKD. Between the trimmed V and J ends, which lost 4 bases and 4 bases, there was a span of 12 bases. CDR3 loop: CATSDSSRTTGELFF. CDR3 nucleotides: TGTGCCACCAGTGACTCATCGAGAACCACCGGGGAGCTGTTTTTT.

J is TRBJ2-2 and V is TRBV28, with D perhaps TRBD1 (5 bases). The CDR3 contains 15 residues. Per germline, CDR1 MDHEN and CDR2 SYDVKM. V was trimmed by 4 bases and J by 0 bases, leaving 9 bases between them. This chain's CDR3 is CASSSWTTNTGELFF. The DNA for the CDR3 is TGTGCCAGCAGTTCTTGGACAACGAACACCGGGGAGCTGTTTTTT. The variable domain in full, completed from reference TRBV28 and TRBJ2-2, reads DVKVTQSSRYLVKRTGEKVFLECVQDMDHENMFWYRQDPGLGLRLIYFSYDVKMKEKGDIPEGYSVSREKKERFSLILESASTNQTSMYLCASSSWTTNTGELFFGEGSRLTVL.

This chain links TRBV19 with TRBJ2-7; D may be TRBD1 (6 bases). There are 15 residues in the CDR3. V dropped 6 bases and J dropped 0 bases, with 15 bases sitting between them. Germline lookup yields CDR1 LNHDA and CDR2 SQIVND (reference sequence). CDR3 region: CASRSTGQNSYEQYF. The CDR3 nucleotides are TGTGCCAGTAGGTCGACAGGACAAAACTCCTACGAGCAGTACTTC.

This chain joins TRBV7-9 and TRBJ2-1, with D hard to call. This CDR3 is 13 amino acids long. The V gene's germline CDR1 is SEHNR and CDR2 FQNEAQ (reference sequence). Trimming removed 1 base at V and 7 bases at J, with 8 bases between. CDR3: CASSLVVRNEQFF. CDR3 DNA sequence: TGTGCCAGCAGCTTAGTAGTCCGAAATGAGCAGTTCTTC.

The chain links TRBV19 to TRBJ1-5; 8 nucleotides match TRBD1. This CDR3 has 18 residues. V shed 5 bases, J shed 0 bases, and the junction held 12 bases outside the gene matches. Germline lookup yields CDR1 LNHDA and CDR2 SQIVND (reference sequence). The CDR3 nucleotides are TGTGCCAGTAGTGTGACCGGGACAGGAAGTTATAGCAATCAGCCCCAGCATTTT. This translates into CASSVTGTGSYSNQPQHF. Drawing the rest from reference TRBV19 and TRBJ1-5, the complete variable domain is DGGITQSPKYLFRKEGQNVTLSCEQNLNHDAMYWYRQDPGQGLRLIYYSQIVNDFQKGDIAEGYSVSREKKESFPLTVTSAQKNPTAFYLCASSVTGTGSYSNQPQHFGDGTRLSIL.

V is TRBV3-1 (or the pseudogene TRBV3-2) and J is TRBJ1-3; TRBD1 matches 7 bases. Trimming removed 0 bases from V and 5 bases from J; junction bases left unmatched: 16. The CDR3 covers 19 residues. The V gene's germline CDR1 is LGHDT and CDR2 YNNKEL (reference sequence). The CDR3 nucleotides are TGTGCCAGCAGCCAAGATGCCTTAGGAGGGGGCGACGAGCGAAACACCATATATTTT. This codes for CASSQDALGGGDERNTIYF.

The genes are TRBV11-3 and TRBJ2-1; 16 bases line up with TRBD2. CDR1 SGHNT and CDR2 YENEEA come from the germline V gene. The CDR3 loop spans 16 amino acids. Trimming cost V 5 bases and J 8 bases; bases outside gene matches: 6. In DNA form, the CDR3 reads TGTGCCAGCAGCCTTGGGACTAGCGGGAGGGTAGATGAGCAGTTCTTC. Protein: CASSLGTSGRVDEQFF.

The J gene is TRBJ1-4, the V gene TRBV2, with unresolved D. This CDR3 has 14 residues. V lost 4 bases and J 10 bases, leaving 16 bases between the germline ends. Germline CDR1 SNHLY, CDR2 FYNNEI. The CDR3 loop reads CASSVGTLGGKLFF. The CDR3 DNA follows: TGTGCCAGCAGTGTAGGTACATTAGGCGGAAAACTGTTTTTT.

For the CDR3, the DNA is TGTGCCAGCAGATCCGGGACTAGCCTCTACGAGCAGTACTTC. Its protein is CASRSGTSLYEQYF. The chain uses TRBV13 and TRBJ2-7, with 9 nucleotides matching TRBD2. V gave up 6 bases and J gave up 3 bases; unmatched junction bases: 6. The CDR3 totals 14 residues. Germline V CDR1 and CDR2: PRHDT, FYEKMQ (reference sequence).

The V gene is TRBV4-1, the J gene TRBJ2-2; 10 bases match TRBD1. There are 16 residues in the CDR3. Per the germline V gene, CDR1 is MGHRA and CDR2 is YSYEKL. V lost 5 bases and J lost 6; bases outside the gene matches: 9. This chain's CDR3 is CASSDRGRLRAGELFF. The DNA for the CDR3 is TGCGCCAGCAGCGACAGGGGGCGGTTGCGGGCCGGGGAGCTGTTTTTT.

The chain employs TRBV2 and TRBJ2-5, with TRBD2 as a possible D gene (5 bases). The germline V and J ends were trimmed by 3 bases and 4 bases, with 15 bases remaining between them. Germline CDR1 reads SNHLY; CDR2 reads FYNNEI. The CDR3 runs 15 residues. For the CDR3, the DNA is TGTGCCAGCAGTGAGGGCAGGCGGGCTGGAGAGACCCAGTACTTC. Its translation is CASSEGRRAGETQYF.

The rearrangement links TRBV6-5 to TRBJ2-1, with TRBD2 matching 13 bases. The CDR3 runs to 15 residues. Germline CDR1 MNHEY, CDR2 SVGAGI. The V and J ends lost 5 bases and 10 bases, in that order; junction bases with no gene match: 8. In DNA, the CDR3 is TGTGCCAGCAGTCCCCGGACTAGCGGGAGATACGAGCAGTTCTTC. This gives the protein CASSPRTSGRYEQFF.

The J gene is TRBJ1-5, the V gene TRBV2; D call uncertain. V was shortened by 4 bases and J by 5 bases, with 12 bases between the two germline ends. Germline V gene lookup returns CDR1 SNHLY and CDR2 FYNNEI. This CDR3 comprises 14 residues. Here the CDR3 reads CASSVETYDQPQHF. CDR3 coding DNA: TGTGCCAGCAGTGTCGAGACTTACGATCAGCCCCAGCATTTT. The full variable domain, its missing parts supplied by reference TRBV2 and TRBJ1-5, is EPEVTQTPSHQVTQMGQEVILRCVPISNHLYFYWYRQILGQKVEFLVSFYNNEISEKSEIFDDQFSVERPDGSNFTLKIRSTKLEDSAMYFCASSVETYDQPQHFGDGTRLSIL.

The chain employs TRBV14 and TRBJ2-3; D uncertain. The germline V gene encodes CDR1 SGHDN and CDR2 FVKESK. V was cut by 0 bases and J by 2 bases, with 6 bases left in between. The CDR3 is 14 residues long. The CDR3 here is CASSQDWATDTQYF. CDR3 nucleotide sequence: TGTGCCAGCAGCCAAGATTGGGCCACAGATACGCAGTATTTT.

The rearrangement uses TRBV4-2 and TRBJ2-5, with TRBD2 matching over 8 bases. CDR1 LGHNA and CDR2 YNFKEQ come from the germline V gene. Trimming cost V 1 base and J 4 bases; bases outside gene matches: 5. CDR3 length: 15 residues. DNA for the CDR3: TGTGCCAGCAGCCAAGCGGGAGGGAGTCTAGAGACCCAGTACTTC. It codes for CASSQAGGSLETQYF.

The chain employs TRBV4-1 and TRBJ2-5; weak D call: TRBD1 (6 bases). The CDR3 sequence is 16 residues long. CDR1 is MGHRA, CDR2 YSYEKL, per germline. The V end lost 1 base, the J end lost 13 bases, and 25 bases lay between the germline ends. The CDR3 sequence is CASSQGVHSDRPGSYF. The CDR3 coding sequence is TGCGCCAGCAGCCAAGGAGTCCATTCTGACAGGCCCGGGTCGTACTTC.

The chain couples TRBV4-1 to TRBJ2-4; weak D call: TRBD2 (5 bases). The germline V gene has CDR1 MGHRA and CDR2 YSYEKL. This CDR3 is built from 15 residues. The V gene lost 6 bases and the J gene lost 10 bases, with 22 bases spanning the gap. The CDR3 DNA reads TGCGCCAGCAGTGAGAATCCCGGGCTGAGCGGAATTCAGTACTTC. This gives the protein CASSENPGLSGIQYF.

As for this clone: Other DNA sequences in this specimen translate into the identical CDR3. The gene calls are TRBV18 and TRBJ1-1; D not certain. Deletions cut 1 base from V and 2 bases from J, with 8 bases between. The CDR3 extends over 14 amino acids. Germline V gene data show CDR1 as KGHSH and CDR2 as LQKENI. The CDR3: CASSPRTENTEAFF. The CDR3, as DNA: TGTGCCAGCTCACCACGAACAGAAAACACTGAAGCTTTCTTT.

This rearrangement joins TRBV7-6 to TRBJ2-2; 8 bases match TRBD1. Germline-derived CDR1 and CDR2 are SGHVS and FNYEAQ. The J segment lost 6 bases and the V segment lost 6 bases, leaving 6 bases of the junction unmatched. The CDR3 is made up of 14 amino acids. CDR3 DNA: TGTGCCAGCAGTAGGACAGGGTATTCCGGGGAGCTGTTTTTT. This sequence encodes CASSRTGYSGELFF. The variable domain in full, completed from reference TRBV7-6 and TRBJ2-2, reads GAGVSQSPRYKVTKRGQDVALRCDPISGHVSLYWYRQALGQGPEFLTYFNYEAQQDKSGLPNDRFSAERPEGSISTLTIQRTEQRDSAMYRCASSRTGYSGELFFGEGSRLTVL.

The chain carries TRBV3-1 (or the pseudogene TRBV3-2) and TRBJ2-5, with D possibly TRBD2 on 6 matching bases. The V gene lost 2 bases and the J gene lost 9 bases, with 10 bases spanning the gap. Looked up from germline, CDR1 is LGHDT and CDR2 is YNNKEL (reference sequence). The CDR3 is made up of 12 amino acids. The CDR3 sequence: CASSQPWEAQYF. The CDR3 DNA is TGTGCCAGCAGCCAACCGTGGGAGGCCCAGTACTTC.

In this sample, this clone turned up a few times. V and J are TRBV27 and TRBJ2-7, with 7 positions matching TRBD1. This CDR3 is built from 14 residues. The V segment lost 6 bases and the J segment 7 bases; nucleotides outside the gene matches: 12. CDR1 is MNHEY and CDR2 is SMNVEV in the germline V gene (reference sequence). The CDR3 loop is CASSPGQRSAEQYF. The CDR3 coding sequence is TGTGCCAGCAGCCCGGGACAGAGATCCGCTGAGCAGTACTTC.